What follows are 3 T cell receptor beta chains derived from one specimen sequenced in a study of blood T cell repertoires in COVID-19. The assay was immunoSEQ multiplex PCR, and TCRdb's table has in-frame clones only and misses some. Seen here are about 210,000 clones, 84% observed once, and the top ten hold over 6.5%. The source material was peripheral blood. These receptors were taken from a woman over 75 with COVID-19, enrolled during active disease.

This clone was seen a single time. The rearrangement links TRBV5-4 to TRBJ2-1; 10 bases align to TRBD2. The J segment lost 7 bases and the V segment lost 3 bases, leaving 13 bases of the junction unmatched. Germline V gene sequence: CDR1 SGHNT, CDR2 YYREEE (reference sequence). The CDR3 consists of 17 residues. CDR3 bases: TGTGCCAGCAGCTCCCCGGTGAGCGGGAGGGCCTTAAATGAGCAGTTCTTC. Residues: CASSSPVSGRALNEQFF.

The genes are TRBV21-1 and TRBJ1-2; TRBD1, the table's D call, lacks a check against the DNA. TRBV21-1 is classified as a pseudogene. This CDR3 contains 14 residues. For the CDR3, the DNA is TGTGCCAGACCTAAGGACAGGGGCTTTTATGGCTACACCTTC. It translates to CARPKDRGFYGYTF.

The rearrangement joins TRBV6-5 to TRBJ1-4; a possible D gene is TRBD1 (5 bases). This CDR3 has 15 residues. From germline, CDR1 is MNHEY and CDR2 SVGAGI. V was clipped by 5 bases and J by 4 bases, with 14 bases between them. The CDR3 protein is CASSPMTAGNEKLFF. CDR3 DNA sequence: TGTGCCAGCAGTCCCATGACAGCGGGTAATGAAAAACTGTTTTTT.